These 24 T cell receptor beta chains were all obtained from the same sample, sequenced in a study of blood T cells in healthy people across ages. Through a sample-barcoded 5' primer and a J-beta primer mix, a second PCR was run for roughly 7 to 11 cycles. TCRdb reprocessed the 5' RACE reads with MiXCR, giving one entry per CDR3 protein. The table records around 710,000 distinct CDR3 sequences, roughly 47% of them present only once. The sample comprised blood. Every receptor here comes from a woman aged 60-75 years in good health.

This clonotype was recorded a few times. V gene TRBV3-1 combines with J gene TRBJ2-5; unclear D gene. This CDR3 contains 16 residues. Between the trimmed V and J ends, which lost 2 bases and 5 bases, there was a span of 18 bases. The germline V gene has CDR1 LGHDT and CDR2 YNNKEL (reference sequence). The CDR3: CASSQSQRGADETQYF. CDR3 DNA sequence: TGTGCCAGCAGCCAAAGCCAGAGAGGTGCCGACGAGACCCAGTACTTC.

This clonotype was detected a few times. J is TRBJ1-2 and V is TRBV11-2, with a possible D match to TRBD1 (5 bases). V lost 6 bases to trimming and J lost 4 bases, with 18 bases between them. Per germline, CDR1 SGHAT and CDR2 FQNNGV. CDR3 length: 15 residues. CDR3 nucleotide sequence: TGTGCCAGCAGATCCCTCAGGGTAAAGGGCTATGGCTACACCTTC. Protein: CASRSLRVKGYGYTF.

CDR3 DNA sequence: TGTGCCAGCAGCGTCGGGGCGCAGGTCTCCTACGAGCAGTACTTC. This gives the protein CASSVGAQVSYEQYF. The J gene is TRBJ2-7, the V gene TRBV9; D may be TRBD1 or TRBD2 (5 bases each). V lost 2 bases and J 0 bases, leaving 12 bases between the germline ends. Looked up from germline, CDR1 is SGDLS and CDR2 is YYNGEE. CDR3 size: 15 residues.

The CDR3 bases are TGTGCCAGCAGCTCCGGAAGCCTAGCGGGATCGACAGATACGCAGTATTTT. Amino acid sequence: CASSSGSLAGSTDTQYF. The chain is built from TRBV11-2 and TRBJ2-3; 9 bases agree with TRBD2. The germline V gene encodes CDR1 SGHAT and CDR2 FQNNGV. Losses at the gene ends were 4 bases for V and 3 bases for J; bases not matched to a gene: 11. There are 17 residues in the CDR3.

This clonotype was seen ten or more times. V usage is TRBV4-2 and J usage is TRBJ2-7; D uncertain. The CDR3 contains 17 residues. Germline V gene lookup returns CDR1 LGHNA and CDR2 YNFKEQ. Trimming took 0 bases from V and 2 from J, leaving 17 bases between them. CDR3 sequence: CASSQDNKGHWTYEQYF. The CDR3 region has the DNA TGTGCCAGCAGCCAAGATAATAAGGGCCATTGGACCTACGAGCAGTACTTC.

The V and J genes are TRBV20-1 and TRBJ2-3, with 11 bases that match TRBD2. The germline V gene has CDR1 DFQATT and CDR2 SNEGSKA (reference sequence). V lost 1 base, J lost 4 bases, and 4 bases stayed unmatched. CDR3 length: 15 residues. This chain's CDR3 is CSARVASGRPDTQYF. As DNA, the CDR3 is TGCAGTGCTAGAGTAGCTAGCGGGAGGCCAGATACGCAGTATTTT.

This chain connects TRBV5-1 to TRBJ1-6; 8 bases agree with TRBD1. Germline CDR1 reads SGHRS; CDR2 reads YFSETQ. V gave up 3 bases and J gave up 8 bases; unmatched junction bases: 7. The CDR3 has 15 residues. CDR3 sequence: CASSSDVTGDSPLHF. The DNA of the CDR3 is TGCGCCAGCAGCTCGGATGTGACAGGGGATTCACCCCTCCACTTT.

With respect to this clonotype: The junction departs from germline at one end; a sequencing error may be responsible. This chain links TRBV12-3 or TRBV12-4 with TRBJ1-2; 11 positions agree with TRBD1. The CDR3 is made up of 16 amino acids. The CDR3 sequence: CASSRTGGGKGDGYTF. CDR3 sequence (DNA): TGTGCCAGCAGTCGGACAGGGGGCGGCAAGGGGGATGGTTACACCTTC.

This chain connects TRBV28 to TRBJ2-2; a weak D match, TRBD1 (6 bases). V was trimmed by 2 bases and J by 0 bases, leaving 10 bases between them. The germline CDR1 and CDR2 sequences are MDHEN and SYDVKM. The CDR3 contains 16 residues. This CDR3 is CASSLTAGANTGELFF. The CDR3 nucleotides are TGTGCCAGCAGTTTAACGGCAGGGGCGAACACCGGGGAGCTGTTTTTT.

The V and J genes are TRBV13 and TRBJ2-5; D is perhaps TRBD1 (5 bases). Germline V gene lookup returns CDR1 PRHDT and CDR2 FYEKMQ (reference sequence). Trimming shortened V by 2 bases and J by 0 bases, and 7 bases separated the two germline ends. The CDR3 covers 14 residues. The chain's CDR3 is CASSLKGHQETQYF. The CDR3 DNA sequence: TGTGCCAGCAGCTTAAAGGGGCACCAAGAGACCCAGTACTTC.

This clonotype occurred a few times. The CDR3 nucleotides are TGTGCCAGCAAGGTAGCCGTTCTGGATACGCAGTATTTT. Amino acid sequence: CASKVAVLDTQYF. This sequence joins TRBV2 and TRBJ2-3, with D uncertain. Trimming removed 7 bases from V and 6 bases from J, with 14 bases in between. Germline V gene lookup returns CDR1 SNHLY and CDR2 FYNNEI. The CDR3 runs 13 residues.

This clonotype was observed at least ten times. The chain uses TRBV19 and TRBJ1-2; 8 bases agree with TRBD1. J lost 7 bases, V lost 0 bases, and 7 bases had no gene match. From germline, CDR1 is LNHDA and CDR2 SQIVND (reference sequence). This CDR3 contains 15 residues. The CDR3 sequence: CASSIDPGQAGGYTF. CDR3 in DNA: TGTGCCAGTAGTATAGATCCGGGACAGGCTGGTGGCTACACCTTC.

This clonotype was detected many times. The V gene is TRBV2, the J gene TRBJ1-5, with unresolved D. Trimming shortened V by 7 bases and J by 2 bases, and 15 bases separated the two germline ends. The CDR3 has 15 amino acids. The germline CDR1 and CDR2 sequences are SNHLY and FYNNEI. CDR3 residues: CASTQRAMGNQPQHF. CDR3 DNA sequence: TGTGCCAGCACCCAAAGGGCCATGGGCAATCAGCCCCAGCATTTT.

V usage is TRBV28 and J usage is TRBJ1-2; a weak D match, TRBD1 (6 bases). The CDR3 loop spans 13 amino acids. Trimming removed 6 bases at V and 0 bases at J, with 8 bases between. The V gene's germline CDR1 is MDHEN and CDR2 SYDVKM. CDR3: CASRDSANYGYTF. In DNA form, the CDR3 reads TGTGCCAGCAGGGACAGTGCTAACTATGGCTACACCTTC.

The chain has TRBV5-1 and TRBJ2-7, with 7 bases identical to TRBD2. V dropped 3 bases and J dropped 0; count of bases not matched to a gene: 9. In germline, CDR1 is SGHRS, CDR2 YFSETQ. The CDR3 totals 16 residues. DNA of the CDR3: TGCGCCAGCAGCTCGAATAGCGGGCCGAGCTCCTACGAGCAGTACTTC. It yields the protein CASSSNSGPSSYEQYF.

On this clonotype: Being one base from a much bigger clone, this may be a read error. V is TRBV15 and J is TRBJ2-1; D is unclear. Trimming pared 1 base from V and 6 bases from J, leaving 7 bases between. The germline gives CDR1 LNHNV, CDR2 YYDKDF (reference sequence). The CDR3 extends over 13 amino acids. CDR3 sequence reads: CATSRAGTNEQFF. The CDR3 coding sequence is TGTGCCACCAGCAGAGCGGGTACCAATGAGCAGTTCTTC.

Concerning this clonotype itself: A much larger clone differs by one base, so this may be a read error. This chain connects TRBV29-1 to TRBJ2-7; 12 nucleotides line up with TRBD2. Germline CDR1 is SQVTM and CDR2 is ANQGSEA. V was pared by 3 bases and J by 7 bases, with 7 bases of the junction left unmatched. The CDR3 extends over 14 amino acids. The CDR3 reads CSVETSGSRGEQYF. CDR3 nucleotide sequence: TGCAGCGTTGAGACTAGCGGGAGTCGGGGGGAGCAGTACTTC.

V and J are TRBV29-1 and TRBJ2-1; tentatively, D is TRBD2 (6 bases). Germline V CDR1 and CDR2: SQVTM, ANQGSEA. Deletions cut 7 bases from V and 9 bases from J, with 22 bases between. This CDR3 has 14 amino acids. Written as DNA, the CDR3 is TGCAGCGCCCATGACCCTTGGGCGGGACCTGAGCAGTTCTTC. It translates to CSAHDPWAGPEQFF.

As for this clonotype: Germline is not matched at one junction end, which may reflect a read error. The genes are TRBV9 and TRBJ1-2; D gene unclear. The germline V gene encodes CDR1 SGDLS and CDR2 YYNGEE. The CDR3 loop spans 15 amino acids. The CDR3: CASSVGWSTNFGYTF. CDR3 in DNA: TGTGCCAGCAGCGTAGGGTGGAGCACTAACTTTGGCTACACCTTC. The full variable domain, its missing parts supplied by reference TRBV9 and TRBJ1-2, is DSGVTQTPKHLITATGQRVTLRCSPRSGDLSVYWYQQSLDQGLQFLIQYYNGEERAKGNILERFSAQQFPDLHSELNLSSLELGDSALYFCASSVGWSTNFGYTFGSGTRLTVV.

The chain employs TRBV21-1 and TRBJ2-3. TRBV21-1 is tagged as a pseudogene. This CDR3 region has 15 residues. CDR3 nucleotides: TGTGCCAGCAGCAAAGCGGACCGTAGCACAGATACGCAGTATTTT. Amino acid sequence: CASSKADRSTDTQYF.

This clonotype was counted only a few times. This chain links TRBV7-8 with TRBJ2-7, with 8 bases that match TRBD1. The CDR3 length is 15 residues. V trimming: 5 bases; J trimming: 6 bases; junction bases outside the gene matches: 12. Germline V gene lookup returns CDR1 SGHVS and CDR2 FQNEAQ. The CDR3 here is CASSIIGTGGTEQYF. CDR3 DNA sequence: TGTGCCAGCAGCATCATAGGTACAGGGGGAACCGAGCAGTACTTC.

V and J are TRBV5-6 and TRBJ2-5; 10 positions agree with TRBD2. This CDR3 has 16 residues. The germline CDR1 and CDR2 sequences are SGHDT and YYEEEE. The ends lost 2 bases at V and 11 bases at J; junction bases unmatched: 15. This chain's CDR3 is CASSLRVLAGVDEQYF. The CDR3 region has the DNA TGTGCCAGCAGCTTAAGGGTCCTAGCGGGAGTAGATGAGCAGTACTTC.

The CDR3 sequence is CASSLQATGSNEQFF. The CDR3 DNA is TGTGCCAGCAGCTTACAGGCCACCGGCTCCAATGAGCAGTTCTTC. The J gene is TRBJ2-1, the V gene TRBV5-5; the D gene is possibly TRBD1 (5 bases). Trimming took 2 bases from V and 6 from J, leaving 15 bases between them. Germline V gives CDR1 SGHKS, CDR2 YYEKEE (reference sequence). The CDR3 runs 15 residues.

This clonotype was counted between two and nine times. The genes are TRBV9 and TRBJ2-2; D unclear. CDR1 and CDR2 from the germline V gene are SGDLS and YYNGEE. V lost 1 base and J lost 0, with 7 bases in between. The CDR3 length is 15 residues. The CDR3: CASSVSVANTGELFF. The CDR3 DNA follows: TGTGCCAGCAGCGTATCGGTCGCGAACACCGGGGAGCTGTTTTTT.